This T cell receptor beta chain is from a study of T cell responses to AZD1222 COVID-19 vaccine (dated by TCRdb to the early 2020s). Regarding the complete study: AZD1222 recipients whose second dose came at about 4 weeks and those whose second dose came at about 12 weeks were combined into one group, since spike-specific TCR depth and breadth did not differ between the two schedules. TCR sequencing covered some 250 trial participants: roughly 200 given two doses of AZD1222 and approximately 25 given two doses of MenACWY control vaccine. Trial participants were enrolled by age into 18-55, 56-69 and 70-plus year subgroups, with approximately 160, 26 and 62 TCR-sequenced participants respectively. Broad study findings and their caveats: The 56-69-year group was small, and its depth increase did not reach significance, likely because of low power. Vaccine-associated CD4 TCRs spanned the whole spike protein, with dominant responses in regions 160-218 and 743-854. A significant rise in spike-specific TCR breadth and depth was observed after two AZD1222 doses relative to day 0 and relative to MenACWY recipients. Because no samples from the day 14 peak response were available, repertoires could be characterized only after the peak T cell response. Conclusions about previously exposed vaccinees are limited, since just six AZD1222 recipients were seropositive for SARS-CoV-2 at baseline. Participants were mostly white British and included more females than males, and it was suggested by the authors that clonal diversity may have been underestimated. Nearly half of unique spike-specific TCRs reportedly recognized epitopes outside regions mutated in the B.1.351 and B.1.1.7 variants.

Interpreted using the paper, the time point label stands for: baseline before first vaccination. Vaccinee samples came from UK trials COV001 and COV002, including a single-blind randomized controlled phase 2/3 trial of AZD1222 (ChAdOx1 nCoV-19) in healthy adults. For TCRbeta chain sequencing, PBMC samples from trial participants were taken at day 0 and at day 28 after the second dose. The CDR3 regions of human TCRbeta chains were subjected to immunosequencing. The source study handled its data this way. Repertoire TCRs were checked for matches against a reference library of SARS-CoV-2-specific TCRs that had been generated using the MIRA antigen-specificity platform. Breadth was defined as the fraction of unique TCRs that were SARS-CoV-2-associated. Depth was defined as the fraction of total T cells that were SARS-CoV-2-associated. Using the MIRA data, each spike-specific TCR was assigned both to the spike region to which the TCR was reactive and to a CD4 or CD8 class. Log10-transformed breadth and depth values were compared by one-way ANOVA with Sidak's multiple comparisons tests. The table was pulled from immuneACCESS by TCRdb, which kept in-frame rearrangements only. Such tables lose some clones; where checked, under half of the loss comes from unresolved V genes, and the rest has no known cause. That table furnishes V, J and clone size, whereas the DNA furnished D and trimming. The sample table records some 140,000 clones; roughly 90% of these occur just once. The ten largest clonotypes hold approximately 3.4% of the sample.

Counted from cysteine to phenylalanine, this CDR3 has 13 amino acids. Only the CDR3 region is kept as DNA, spanning 39 bases read in frame from base 1. Here V drops 9 bases and J drops 7 bases, and the junction holds 6 bases not matched to any gene. The germline V gene (reference sequence) yields LNHDA for CDR1 and SQIVND for CDR2. As regards this clone: Which antigen it targets is not known. No much larger clonotype is one base removed from it; base qualities were not supplied.

The source material was peripheral blood, sampled on day 0 of AZD1222 vaccination. The sequence joins TRBV19 to TRBJ1-6, with 7 bases aligning to TRBD1. The sequence derives from an adult in good health. At the DNA level, the sequence is TGTGCCAGCAACGACAGGGCCAATTCACCCCTCCACTTT. It specifies CASNDRANSPLHF.